This TCR beta chain was found in a study of monozygotic twins with inflammatory bowel disease. TCRdb re-called the 5' RACE reads; every CDR3 protein appears as one record, without DNA. The sample includes fewer than 400,000 distinct CDR3 sequences. This CDR3 contains 16 residues. Germline V lookup: CDR1 LNHNV, CDR2 YYDKDF (reference sequence). The sample comprised blood. The chain combines TRBV15 with TRBJ1-2. The source of this sequence is a human donor with ulcerative colitis or Crohn's disease, or a healthy co-twin of an affected twin (not recorded which). The CDR3 sequence: CATSRPAGQPIYGYTF.